This is a list of T cell receptor beta chains from one sample in a study of blood T cells in healthy people across ages. TCRdb processed the 5' RACE reads anew with MiXCR; each CDR3 protein has one entry. This sample yields roughly 800,000 distinct CDR3 sequences, of which about 62% are seen a single time; about 20% belongs to the top ten. Sequenced: blood. All receptors derive from a man under 40 in good health. Both conserved end residues are part of each CDR3. The D gene is left open where the match is weak. The size field is filled for only some rows; it gives once, few, many or a size class.

TRBD2	TRBV7-2	TRBJ2-5	.	TGTGCCAGCAGCAGGTTAGCGGGGAATGACAATGAGCAGTACTTC	CASSRLAGNDNEQYF
.	TRBV5-1	TRBJ1-1	.	TGCGCCAGCAGCCGCCAGGGGAATGAAGCTTTCTTT	CASSRQGNEAFF
.	TRBV20-1	TRBJ2-5	.	TGCAGTGCTAAGGGCAGCGGTCAGGAGACCCAGTACTTC	CSAKGSGQETQYF
.	TRBV7-2	TRBJ2-1	.	TGTGCCAGCAGCTTAGGGGGACCCCGGCCGGATGAGCAGTTCTTC	CASSLGGPRPDEQFF
.	TRBV4-1	TRBJ2-3	.	TGCGCCAGCAGCCAAATTCCACGAGCAACAGATACGCAGTATTTT	CASSQIPRATDTQYF
.	TRBV5-1	TRBJ2-7	once	TGCGCCAGCAGCGCGGGACAGAACACGGCCGAGCAGTACTTC	CASSAGQNTAEQYF
.	TRBV6-5	TRBJ2-7	.	TGTGCCAGCAGCCCCAGACGGGAGAACGAGCAGTACTTC	CASSPRRENEQYF
.	TRBV20-1	TRBJ2-7	.	TGCAGTGGAGGCCTAGCGCCCTCCTACGAGCAGTACTTC	CSGGLAPSYEQYF
TRBD2	TRBV9	TRBJ2-7	.	TGTGCCAGCAGCGTGGGACTAGCGGATACCTACGAGCAGTACTTC	CASSVGLADTYEQYF
.	TRBV30	TRBJ2-7	few	TGTGCCGGGACGGGGACGATGAACTACGAGCAGTACTTC	CAGTGTMNYEQYF
TRBD2	TRBV20-1	TRBJ2-1	few	TGCAGTGCTAGAATGTTAGCGGGGTCGCCGGATGAGCAGTTCTTC	CSARMLAGSPDEQFF
.	TRBV5-1	TRBJ1-5	.	TGCGCCAGCTCTGCTGGAGGGGAGCAGCCCCAGCATTTT	CASSAGGEQPQHF
.	TRBV27	TRBJ2-7	.	TGTGCCAGTCGTGGCAGTTTGAGCTCCTACGAGCAGTACTTC	CASRGSLSSYEQYF
.	TRBV4-3	TRBJ2-6	few	TGCGCCAGCAGCCAAGATTGGCGGTTTCGGACATCTGGGGCCAACGTCCTGACTTTC	CASSQDWRFRTSGANVLTF
.	TRBV20-1	TRBJ2-7	few	TGCAGTGCCAATCAAAGGACTATCTACGAGCAGTACTTC	CSANQRTIYEQYF
.	TRBV3-1	TRBJ2-7	.	TGTGCCAGCAGCCAAGGGTCTTTTAGCGGACTACCCTACGAGCAGTACTTC	CASSQGSFSGLPYEQYF
TRBD1	TRBV7-2	TRBJ1-2	.	TGTGCCAGCAGCTTAGGGGGGAGGGGACAGCTTAACTATGGCTACACCTTC	CASSLGGRGQLNYGYTF
TRBD1	TRBV2	TRBJ1-2	.	TGTGCCAGCAGTGTACGACAGGGGACCTCCTATGGCTACACCTTC	CASSVRQGTSYGYTF
.	TRBV5-6	TRBJ1-5	.	TGTGCCAGCAGCTTGCCGGGACAACCCAATCAGCCCCAGCATTTT	CASSLPGQPNQPQHF
.	TRBV20-1	TRBJ2-5	.	TGCAGTGCTAGTCGGGGGGCCAGTTCCGTGGAGACCCAGTACTTC	CSASRGASSVETQYF
TRBD2	TRBV20-1	TRBJ2-5	.	TGCAGTGCTCCTCGGGGGGGGAAACCAGAGACCCAGTACTTC	CSAPRGGKPETQYF
.	TRBV7-2	TRBJ2-7	.	TGTGCCAGCAGGGGACCGAACTCCTACGAGCAGTACTTC	CASRGPNSYEQYF
TRBD1	TRBV11-1	TRBJ2-7	few	TGTGCCAGCAGGTTAGACAGGGACTACGAGCAGTACTTC	CASRLDRDYEQYF
.	TRBV7-3	TRBJ2-1	.	TGTGCCAGCAGCAGGAGTAGTGTCTCCTACAATGAGCAGTTCTTC	CASSRSSVSYNEQFF
.	TRBV14	TRBJ1-5	.	TGTGCCAGCAGCCAGGAGGGGTGGAATCAGCCCCAGCATTTT	CASSQEGWNQPQHF
.	TRBV12-3/TRBV12-4	TRBJ2-1	few	TGTGCCAGCAGTTTATCCCTAGAGCAGTTCTTC	CASSLSLEQFF
TRBD2	TRBV15	TRBJ2-4	few	TGTGCCACCAGCAGAGAACTAGCGGGAGGGCCGCGTGAGCAGTACTTC	CATSRELAGGPREQYF
TRBD2	TRBV10-3	TRBJ2-3	.	TGTGTCATACACTCTGGGACTAGCGGCACAGATACGCAGTATTTT	CVIHSGTSGTDTQYF
.	TRBV7-2	TRBJ1-2	.	TGTGCCAGCAGCCCGAGGACTCGGAGTTATGGCCACACCTTC	CASSPRTRSYGHTF
.	TRBV20-1	TRBJ1-2	.	TGCAGTGCTAGAATGAAGTCCTCCAGGGTGATCAACTATGGCTACACCTTC	CSARMKSSRVINYGYTF
TRBD1	TRBV11-2	TRBJ2-5	.	TGTGCCAGCAGCATGGACAGGGGATTGCAGACCCAGTACTTC	CASSMDRGLQTQYF
TRBD1	TRBV6-1	TRBJ1-6	.	TGTGCCAGCAGTACCCAGACAGGGGGCTATTCACCCCTCCACTTT	CASSTQTGGYSPLHF
TRBD2	TRBV7-2	TRBJ2-7	.	TGTGCCAGCAGCTTATACGGCGGGAGGGTCCCCGAGCAGTACTTC	CASSLYGGRVPEQYF
.	TRBV20-1	TRBJ2-3	.	TGCAGTGCTAGAGGGGCGTCTGGACCAGATACGCAGTATTTT	CSARGASGPDTQYF
TRBD1	TRBV5-1	TRBJ1-2	few	TGCGCCAGCAGCGAGGGACAGGTTTATGGCTACACCTTC	CASSEGQVYGYTF
.	TRBV20-1	TRBJ2-2	.	TGCAGTGCTAGTCGCCCAGCTGGGGCCGGGGAGCTGTTTTTT	CSASRPAGAGELFF
.	TRBV27	TRBJ2-7	few	TGTGCCAGCAGTTTAGAAGGTCCCTGGCGGGGCGAGCAGTACTTC	CASSLEGPWRGEQYF
TRBD1	TRBV20-1	TRBJ1-2	.	TGCAGTGCCTGGGGAGGACAGGGCTATGGCTACACCTTC	CSAWGGQGYGYTF
.	TRBV20-1	TRBJ1-6	few	TGCAGTGCTAGCGTGAACTATTCACCCCTCCACTTT	CSASVNYSPLHF
.	TRBV20-1	TRBJ2-1	.	TGCAGTGCCTATGCTCAGGGCAGCGGTGAGCAGTTCTTC	CSAYAQGSGEQFF
TRBD1	TRBV11-2	TRBJ2-7	.	TGTGCCAGCAGCTTATGGGACAGTTCTACCTACTACGAGCAGTACTTC	CASSLWDSSTYYEQYF
TRBD1	TRBV10-3	TRBJ1-2	few	TGTGCCATCAAGTTCGGGACAGGGGAGGATTACTATGGCTACACCTTC	CAIKFGTGEDYYGYTF
.	TRBV12-3/TRBV12-4	TRBJ2-3	.	TGTGCCAGCAGTCCGGATGAAGATACGCAGTATTTT	CASSPDEDTQYF
.	TRBV11-2	TRBJ2-7	.	TGTGCCAGCAGCTTAGAGAGGGGAGGCCACTCCGAGCAGTACTTC	CASSLERGGHSEQYF
.	TRBV20-1	TRBJ2-1	.	TGCAGTGCCGCTCTTGTGGGGCCAATTAACAATGAGCAGTTCTTC	CSAALVGPINNEQFF
.	TRBV25-1	TRBJ2-1	.	TGTGCCAGCAGTGAGGAACTAGCACCCTACAATGAGCAGTTCTTC	CASSEELAPYNEQFF
.	TRBV6-6	TRBJ2-3	.	TGTGCCAGCAGTTACTCGATATGGGATACGCAGTATTTT	CASSYSIWDTQYF
TRBD2	TRBV27	TRBJ2-1	.	TGTGCCAGCAGCGCGCTAGCGGGAGCAGAGGGCAATGAGCAGTTCTTC	CASSALAGAEGNEQFF
TRBD1	TRBV11-2	TRBJ1-1	.	TGTGCCAGCAGCCAGGACAGGGGCGAGGCTTTCTTT	CASSQDRGEAFF